This T cell receptor (beta chain) emerged from a study of tissue T cells after allogeneic stem cell transplantation. Trimming pared 8 bases from V and 2 bases from J, leaving 5 bases between. The CDR3 length is 11 residues. Germline-derived CDR1 and CDR2 are KGHPV and FQNQEV (reference sequence). Study-wide findings and caveats: Shared clones across patients were few; motif clustering revealed tissue-specific shared signatures.

Sequencing of TCRbeta CDR3 at survey depth gave sequences and template counts. TCRdb keeps only in-frame clones here, not all; method: immunoSEQ multiplex PCR. Here the sample spans 40,000 to 50,000 clones, about three quarters being singletons. Of note for this clone: The antigen is not known. Gene names denote mouse genes. With the read ending 1 residue before the CDR3 end, the germline J gene is used to fill in that end.

This clonotype was obtained from a pool of C57BL/6 mice in good health. V and J are TRBV26 and TRBJ2-5; D gene unclear. The material sequenced was sorted cells pooled from one or two spleens. CDR3 region: CASGGQDTQYF. CDR3 bases read: TGTGCCAGCGGTGGCCAAGACACCCAGTAC.